Shown below are 20 T cell receptor beta chains from a single sample sequenced in a study of vaccination and CD4 T cells after COVID-19. The sample's treatment: approximately nine-day PBMC culture with coronavirus spike peptide pools or control peptides (ViraFEST assay). Cultured CD4+ T-cell DNA underwent Oncomine TCR Beta short-read sequencing. TCRdb ran MiXCR on the PCR reads and lists one entry per CDR3 protein. The profile covers around 12,000 distinct CDR3 sequences, with 55% to 75% appearing a single time and approximately 11% taken by the ten largest. The antigens for these receptors are not known. What was sequenced was CD4+ T cells from blood, cultured in vitro. The receptors were gathered from a human donor who had recovered from COVID-19.

This sequence joins TRBV6-4 and TRBJ2-3, with 8 bases fitting TRBD2. Germline loops: CDR1 MRHNA, CDR2 SNTAGT. CDR3 size: 13 residues. V gave up 4 bases and J gave up 3 bases; unmatched junction bases: 0. The CDR3 here is CASSASGTDTQYF. CDR3 DNA: TGTGCCAGCAGTGCTAGCGGGACAGATACGCAGTATTTT.

The table lists this clonotype with a few counts. V usage is TRBV12-3 or TRBV12-4 and J usage is TRBJ2-1; TRBD1 matches at 9 bases. V was clipped by 6 bases and J by 7 bases; unmatched bases: 4. The CDR3 covers 13 residues. Here the CDR3 DNA reads TGTGCCAGCAGAAACAGGGGGCTTAATGAGCAGTTCTTC. Translated: CASRNRGLNEQFF.

The rearrangement links TRBV6-1 to TRBJ1-3, with D unclear. CDR1 and CDR2 (germline): MNHNS, SASEGT. V was cut by 4 bases and J by 9 bases, with 13 bases left in between. The length of the CDR3 is 13 residues. The CDR3 spells CASSAGLRGTIYF. Written as DNA, the CDR3 is TGTGCCAGCAGTGCTGGACTGAGAGGCACCATATATTTT.

This sequence joins TRBV7-9 and TRBJ1-2; D not certain. Germline V gene data show CDR1 as SEHNR and CDR2 as FQNEAQ (reference sequence). Trimming took 5 bases from V and 8 from J, leaving 15 bases between them. This CDR3 is 13 amino acids long. The CDR3 region has the DNA TGTGCCAGCAGCGAGTATTCGGAGGACGGCTACACCTTC. Protein: CASSEYSEDGYTF.

The chain has TRBV12-3 or TRBV12-4 and TRBJ2-5, with 7 bases fitting TRBD2. The CDR3 contains 13 residues. The ends lost 1 base at V and 6 bases at J; junction bases unmatched: 2. The CDR3, as DNA: TGTGCCAGCAGTTTAGGGACTAGGCAGACCCAGTACTTC. Residues: CASSLGTRQTQYF.

This chain links TRBV28 with TRBJ1-5, with D unclear. The V gene lost 2 bases and the J gene lost 8 bases, with 16 bases spanning the gap. This CDR3 region has 15 residues. Germline loops: CDR1 MDHEN, CDR2 SYDVKM. CDR3: CASSLPGSSGKPQHF. CDR3 in DNA: TGTGCCAGCAGTTTACCAGGAAGTTCTGGGAAGCCCCAGCATTTT.

The genes are TRBV28 and TRBJ2-7; the match to TRBD2 covers 8 bases. The CDR3 runs to 16 residues. Looked up from germline, CDR1 is MDHEN and CDR2 is SYDVKM. V dropped 3 bases and J dropped 4; count of bases not matched to a gene: 11. The chain's CDR3 is CASSFDRLRGRYEQYF. The CDR3 DNA reads TGTGCCAGCAGTTTCGATCGACTACGCGGGAGGTACGAGCAGTACTTC.

This clonotype was observed a handful of times. The chain combines TRBV10-3 with TRBJ2-1; D remains ambiguous. V shed 6 bases and J shed 4 bases, with 7 bases lying between them. The CDR3 is 12 amino acids. Germline assignment: CDR1 ENHRY and CDR2 SYGVKD. CDR3 bases: TGTGCCATCAGCGATCAATACAATGAGCAGTTCTTC. It translates to CAISDQYNEQFF.

V usage is TRBV6-2 or TRBV6-3 and J usage is TRBJ1-5, with D perhaps TRBD1 (6 bases). The ends were cut back, 6 bases at V and 0 bases at J, with 9 bases in the middle. The CDR3 contains 14 residues. Germline CDR1 MNHEY, CDR2 SVGEGT. For the CDR3, the DNA is TGTGCCAGCAGCTGGGACAATAGCAATCAGCCCCAGCATTTT. Residues: CASSWDNSNQPQHF.

J is TRBJ2-5 and V is TRBV4-1; TRBD1 aligns across 9 bases. The CDR3 sequence is 16 residues long. V lost 4 bases to trimming and J lost 4 bases; unmatched junction nucleotides: 10. The germline V gene has CDR1 MGHRA and CDR2 YSYEKL. The CDR3 DNA reads TGCGCCAGCAGCCGAAATACAGGGGGCAGAGGAGAGACCCAGTACTTC. Translating it yields CASSRNTGGRGETQYF.

The V and J genes are TRBV2 and TRBJ2-7; 7 bases match TRBD1. This CDR3 is 13 amino acids long. CDR1 is SNHLY, CDR2 FYNNEI, per germline. The V and J ends lost 6 bases and 5 bases, in that order; junction bases with no gene match: 7. The CDR3 region is CASRRGQLHEQYF. The CDR3 coding sequence is TGTGCCAGCAGGAGGGGACAGTTGCACGAGCAGTACTTC.

V gene TRBV6-5 combines with J gene TRBJ1-3; no firm D call. Trimming stripped 0 bases from V and 0 bases from J, with 6 bases between. From germline, CDR1 is MNHEY and CDR2 SVGAGI. The CDR3 loop spans 15 amino acids. DNA of the CDR3: TGTGCCAGCAGTTACTCGAGTTCCTCTGGAAACACCATATATTTT. This encodes CASSYSSSSGNTIYF.

The chain carries TRBV18 and TRBJ2-3, with 7 nucleotides matching TRBD1. The CDR3 is 15 amino acids. J gave up 1 base and V 1 base, and 2 bases lay outside the gene matches. Per the germline V gene, CDR1 is KGHSH and CDR2 is LQKENI. As DNA, the CDR3 is TGTGCCAGCTCACCACAGCAGGGGGGCACAGATACGCAGTATTTT. Protein: CASSPQQGGTDTQYF.

The J gene is TRBJ2-5, the V gene TRBV24-1, with D hard to call. There are 13 residues in the CDR3. Germline lookup yields CDR1 KGHDR and CDR2 SFDVKD. V shed 3 bases and J shed 1 base, with 5 bases lying between them. The CDR3 is CATSDRLQETQYF. DNA of the CDR3: TGTGCCACCAGTGATAGGCTCCAAGAGACCCAGTACTTC.

This chain links TRBV4-1 with TRBJ1-1; 7 nucleotides agree with TRBD1. The V gene end was trimmed by 7 bases and the J gene end by 1 base; junction bases not matched to a gene: 15. Germline V lookup: CDR1 MGHRA, CDR2 YSYEKL. The CDR3 is made up of 17 amino acids. The CDR3 nucleotides are TGCGCCAGCATCGGGCTTTTTCGGACAGGCGAGAACACTGAAGCTTTCTTT. This sequence encodes CASIGLFRTGENTEAFF.

This clonotype was seen only once. The V gene is TRBV20-1, the J gene TRBJ2-1, with 11 bases that match TRBD1. The CDR3 is made up of 15 amino acids. Germline V CDR1 and CDR2: DFQATT, SNEGSKA (reference sequence). V dropped 3 bases and J dropped 8; count of bases not matched to a gene: 9. The CDR3, as DNA: TGCAGTGCTAGTATAATCGGACAGGGGGCGTATGAGCAGTTCTTC. This codes for CSASIIGQGAYEQFF.

The chain uses TRBV7-2 and TRBJ2-3; D may be TRBD1 (6 bases). V lost 5 bases and J 4 bases, leaving 16 bases between the germline ends. CDR3 length equals 15 residues. Germline lookup yields CDR1 SGHTA and CDR2 FQGNSA. The CDR3 DNA is TGTGCCAGCAGCCGCCAAACAGGGAATCCAGATACGCAGTATTTT. Translated, it gives CASSRQTGNPDTQYF.

J is TRBJ2-7 and V is TRBV2, with D unclear. CDR1 and CDR2 (germline): SNHLY, FYNNEI. V lost 5 bases and J lost 3, with 11 bases in between. The CDR3 consists of 13 residues. In DNA, the CDR3 is TGTGCCAGCAGTAGCAGGCCCCTCTACGAGCAGTACTTC. Translated, it gives CASSSRPLYEQYF. Looking up the rest from reference TRBV2 and TRBJ2-7 gives the full variable domain: EPEVTQTPSHQVTQMGQEVILRCVPISNHLYFYWYRQILGQKVEFLVSFYNNEISEKSEIFDDQFSVERPDGSNFTLKIRSTKLEDSAMYFCASSSRPLYEQYFGPGTRLTVT.

The V and J genes are TRBV19 and TRBJ2-1; 12 bases map to TRBD2. Trimming took 3 bases from V and 9 from J; bases not matched to a gene: 9. The CDR3 is 16 amino acids. CDR1 is LNHDA, CDR2 SQIVND, per germline (reference sequence). The CDR3 spells CASSMRLAGERSEQFF. CDR3 nucleotide sequence: TGTGCCAGTAGTATGCGACTAGCGGGAGAGAGGAGTGAGCAGTTCTTC. Full variable domain (missing parts from reference TRBV19 and TRBJ2-1): DGGITQSPKYLFRKEGQNVTLSCEQNLNHDAMYWYRQDPGQGLRLIYYSQIVNDFQKGDIAEGYSVSREKKESFPLTVTSAQKNPTAFYLCASSMRLAGERSEQFFGPGTRLTVL.

The rearrangement joins TRBV5-4 to TRBJ2-5; D is perhaps TRBD2 (6 bases). V was cut by 0 bases and J by 6 bases, with 9 bases left in between. This CDR3 comprises 13 residues. Germline V gene sequence: CDR1 SGHNT, CDR2 YYREEE (reference sequence). The chain's CDR3 is CASSLGGEQTQYF. CDR3 nucleotide sequence: TGTGCCAGCAGCTTGGGGGGGGAACAGACCCAGTACTTC.